This TCR beta chain came from a study of CD8+ T cells in alopecia areata. Study in general: Patients in the study were on tofacitinib for 6 to 18 months, then off it for 6 months.

Per the germline V gene, CDR1 is MNHEY and CDR2 is SVGAGI. The ends were cut back, 5 bases at V and 2 bases at J, with 7 bases in the middle. This CDR3 is built from 13 residues. The authors extracted RNA and reverse transcribed it into cDNA as the sequencing template. Assay: immunoSEQ multiplex PCR; the TCRdb copy retains only in-frame clones and omits some. This table holds more than 200,000 clones, roughly two thirds found once. The receptor's source is a human donor with alopecia areata. The chain has TRBV6-5 and TRBJ1-5; maybe TRBD1 (5 bases). The source was CD4+ T cells sorted from blood, collected at week 0. The CDR3 reads CASSRDGNQPQHF. As DNA, the CDR3 is TGTGCCAGCAGTCGGGACGGCAATCAGCCCCAGCATTTT.